The 30 T cell receptor beta chains given below trace back to one sample, sequenced in a study of cytomegalovirus exposure and HLA in healthy donors (dated by TCRdb to 2017 to 2019). Receptor libraries were prepared by the immunoSEQ multiplex PCR assay. For the multiplex PCR, a mixture combining 60 forward primers for TCR Vbeta segments and 13 reverse primers for TCR Jbeta segments was used. Imported from immuneACCESS, the table was reduced by TCRdb to in-frame sequences with V and J called. These copies leave out some clones; in studies compared against another copy, an unresolved V gene accounts for under half, and the cause of the remainder is not known. For this sample the table gives over 150,000 clones, of which 77% were detected only once. Together, the top ten hold 1.4% of the sample. The sample was PBMCs. These receptors originate from a woman aged 25 to 39 in good health and CMV-seropositive.

V is TRBV7-2 and J is TRBJ2-7, with a weak D call TRBD2 (5 bases). Per germline, CDR1 SGHTA and CDR2 FQGNSA. V was pared by 3 bases and J by 6 bases, with 9 bases between. CDR3 length equals 12 residues. CDR3 nucleotide sequence: TGTGCCAGCAGCTTTCGAGCGGCCGAGCAGTACTTC. This translates into CASSFRAAEQYF.

The chain recombines TRBV7-3 with TRBJ2-6; D possibly corresponds to TRBD2 (6 bases). This CDR3 comprises 18 residues. Germline CDR1 SGHTA, CDR2 FQGTGA. V dropped 4 bases and J dropped 0 bases, with 16 bases sitting between them. CDR3 DNA: TGTGCCAGCAGCTCCAAGGGACTGACTTCCTCTGGGGCCAACGTCCTGACTTTC. Translated, it gives CASSSKGLTSSGANVLTF.

The chain carries TRBV6-1 and TRBJ2-5, with D possibly TRBD2 on 6 matching bases. V dropped 4 bases and J dropped 5 bases, with 8 bases sitting between them. This CDR3 is 12 amino acids long. CDR1 is MNHNS, CDR2 SASEGT, per germline. The CDR3 DNA reads TGTGCCAGCAGTGGACTAGTGGAGACCCAGTACTTC. This sequence encodes CASSGLVETQYF.

The V and J genes are TRBV5-1 and TRBJ2-7, with D maybe TRBD2 (6 bases). The CDR3 contains 16 residues. Germline V CDR1 and CDR2: SGHRS, YFSETQ. The germline V and J ends were trimmed by 1 base and 0 bases, with 14 bases remaining between them. The DNA for the CDR3 is TGCGCCAGCAGCTTGAGCCGGGACTCCTACTCCTACGAGCAGTACTTC. Translating it yields CASSLSRDSYSYEQYF.

The chain links TRBV5-4 to TRBJ2-6; D gene unclear. The V end was cut by 0 bases, the J end by 2 bases, with 6 bases between. Germline CDR1 and CDR2: SGHNT and YYREEE (reference sequence). The CDR3 sequence is 15 residues long. The DNA of the CDR3 is TGTGCCAGCAGCTTGGGTCAAACTGGGGCCAACGTCCTGACTTTC. This gives the protein CASSLGQTGANVLTF.

V and J are TRBV9 and TRBJ1-5, with a possible D match to TRBD1 (6 bases). The germline V gene has CDR1 SGDLS and CDR2 YYNGEE. The CDR3 is 15 amino acids. Deletions cut 4 bases from V and 1 base from J, with 12 bases between. The CDR3 sequence is CASSFTGTSNQPQHF. As DNA, the CDR3 is TGTGCCAGCAGCTTTACGGGGACAAGCAATCAGCCCCAGCATTTT. Full variable domain (outside the CDR3, taken from reference TRBV9 and TRBJ1-5): DSGVTQTPKHLITATGQRVTLRCSPRSGDLSVYWYQQSLDQGLQFLIQYYNGEERAKGNILERFSAQQFPDLHSELNLSSLELGDSALYFCASSFTGTSNQPQHFGDGTRLSIL.

The V and J genes are TRBV4-1 and TRBJ2-5, with TRBD2 identical over 7 bases. Losses at the gene ends were 2 bases for V and 2 bases for J; bases not matched to a gene: 14. The CDR3 is made up of 18 amino acids. Germline V lookup: CDR1 MGHRA, CDR2 YSYEKL. In DNA form, the CDR3 reads TGCGCCAGCAGCCAATCGCCCGCCGGGGCTAGCGGTCAAGAGACCCAGTACTTC. Its translation is CASSQSPAGASGQETQYF.

The chain is built from TRBV5-1 and TRBJ2-2, with 7 bases fitting TRBD2. The germline CDR1 and CDR2 sequences are SGHRS and YFSETQ. J gave up 6 bases and V 8 bases, and 10 bases lay outside the gene matches. The CDR3 extends over 14 amino acids. The CDR3, as DNA: TGCGCCAGTGGGGAGGGACTTCCTCCCGGGGAGCTGTTTTTT. It specifies CASGEGLPPGELFF.

This clone was seen only a few times. This chain joins TRBV6-1 and TRBJ1-2, with D possibly matching TRBD1 (6 bases). The length of the CDR3 is 14 residues. The germline V gene encodes CDR1 MNHNS and CDR2 SASEGT. Deletions cut 7 bases from V and 4 bases from J, with 16 bases between. In nucleotides, the CDR3 is TGTGCCAGCAACATGGACAGAACGGCCTATGGCTACACCTTC. Translation gives CASNMDRTAYGYTF.

This chain joins TRBV7-2 and TRBJ2-7; 9 bases fit TRBD2. Losses at the gene ends were 3 bases for V and 0 bases for J; bases not matched to a gene: 3. The CDR3 has 15 residues. The germline V gene encodes CDR1 SGHTA and CDR2 FQGNSA. CDR3 DNA: TGTGCCAGCAGCTTCGGACTAGCGCGCTCCTACGAGCAGTACTTC. This gives the protein CASSFGLARSYEQYF.

This clone appeared a few times. This chain uses TRBV30 with TRBJ2-4, with no clear D. This CDR3 is 14 amino acids long. CDR1 is GTSNPN and CDR2 is SVGIG in the germline V gene (reference sequence). The V end was cut by 2 bases, the J end by 0 bases, with 8 bases between. In nucleotides, the CDR3 is TGTGCCTGGAGTCAGCGACTAGCCAAAAACATTCAGTACTTC. Its translation is CAWSQRLAKNIQYF. Using reference TRBV30 and TRBJ2-4 for the parts outside the CDR3, the full variable domain is SQTIHQWPATLVQPVGSPLSLECTVEGTSNPNLYWYRQAAGRGLQLLFYSVGIGQISSEVPQNLSASRPQDRQFILSSKKLLLSDSGFYLCAWSQRLAKNIQYFGAGTRLSVL.

This clone was seen more than once but under ten times. The CDR3 bases are TGTGCCACCAGCGGGGACAGGGGAGGTTACGGGTACAATGAGCAGTTCTTC. Translation: CATSGDRGGYGYNEQFF. This chain connects TRBV15 to TRBJ2-1; 10 nucleotides agree with TRBD1. The J segment lost 4 bases and the V segment lost 5 bases, leaving 11 bases of the junction unmatched. CDR3 length: 17 residues. Germline CDR1 reads LNHNV; CDR2 reads YYDKDF (reference sequence).

There are a few counts of this clone. Distinct nucleotide sequences in the sample also encode this CDR3. This sequence joins TRBV11-3 and TRBJ1-1; TRBD1 is a possible D gene (6 bases). The germline V gene has CDR1 SGHNT and CDR2 YENEEA. This CDR3 is built from 14 residues. With 1 base removed from V and 0 bases from J, the gap between germline ends came to 6 bases. CDR3 sequence reads: CASSLGQVNTEAFF. CDR3 DNA: TGTGCCAGCAGCTTAGGACAGGTGAACACTGAAGCTTTCTTT.

V usage is TRBV9 and J usage is TRBJ1-4; TRBD1 agrees at 9 bases. There are 14 residues in the CDR3. Germline CDR1 and CDR2: SGDLS and YYNGEE. V lost 4 bases, J lost 3 bases, and 1 base stayed unmatched. The CDR3 DNA reads TGTGCCAGCAGCCGGACAGGGGCTAATGAAAAACTGTTTTTT. Amino acid sequence: CASSRTGANEKLFF.

Regarding this clone: At the DNA level, this CDR3 is encoded by other sequences in the same sample as well. The chain links TRBV18 to TRBJ2-7, with D uncertain. V was trimmed by 0 bases and J by 1 base, leaving 7 bases between them. This CDR3 has 14 residues. Germline CDR1 reads KGHSH; CDR2 reads LQKENI. The CDR3 DNA reads TGTGCCAGCTCACCACCGGCGGATTCCTACGAGCAGTACTTC. It encodes CASSPPADSYEQYF.

In this sample, this clone turned up a few times. The V gene is TRBV6-4, the J gene TRBJ1-1; no firm D call. The germline CDR1 and CDR2 sequences are MRHNA and SNTAGT. Trimming shortened V by 3 bases and J by 1 base, and 12 bases separated the two germline ends. This CDR3 comprises 15 residues. The CDR3 loop is CASSETWRENTEAFF. CDR3 nucleotides: TGTGCCAGCAGTGAGACCTGGCGGGAGAACACTGAAGCTTTCTTT.

This clone was observed a single time. This chain links TRBV4-2 with TRBJ2-3; D might be TRBD2 (6 bases). The germline V gene has CDR1 LGHNA and CDR2 YNFKEQ. Trimming removed 7 bases from V and 0 bases from J, with 20 bases in between. The CDR3 is 17 amino acids. CDR3 nucleotide sequence: TGTGCCAGCATGAAGAGGGGCGGGGCCCTTAGCACAGATACGCAGTATTTT. Translation gives CASMKRGGALSTDTQYF.

The chain has TRBV19 and TRBJ2-1; a weak D match, TRBD2 (5 bases). V shed 3 bases and J shed 15 bases, with 15 bases lying between them. This CDR3 contains 12 residues. From germline, CDR1 is LNHDA and CDR2 SQIVND (reference sequence). The CDR3 protein is CASSIGGSDPFF. The CDR3, as DNA: TGTGCCAGTAGTATTGGTGGGAGCGATCCGTTCTTC.

This rearrangement joins TRBV11-2 to TRBJ2-7, with D unclear. CDR3 length: 16 residues. Trimming took off 1 base at V and 2 bases at J, with 15 bases between the two ends. Germline CDR1 and CDR2: SGHAT and FQNNGV. CDR3 in amino acids: CASSLGIVFTPYEQYF. For the CDR3, the DNA is TGTGCCAGCAGCTTAGGTATAGTTTTTACCCCCTACGAGCAGTACTTC.

This clone was seen only a few times. The V gene is TRBV2, the J gene TRBJ2-3; TRBD2 might be the D (6 bases). The CDR3 covers 14 residues. The germline V gene has CDR1 SNHLY and CDR2 FYNNEI. Trimming took 3 bases from V and 4 from J, leaving 11 bases between them. CDR3 region: CASSELATADTQYF. The DNA of the CDR3 is TGTGCCAGCAGTGAGCTAGCGACGGCAGATACGCAGTATTTT.

This sequence joins TRBV9 and TRBJ2-2, with 12 bases identical to TRBD2. Trimming removed 0 bases from V and 2 bases from J; junction bases left unmatched: 5. The CDR3 totals 18 residues. The germline V gene encodes CDR1 SGDLS and CDR2 YYNGEE. The CDR3, as DNA: TGTGCCAGCAGCGTAGGCCTAGCGGGAGGGCCTAACACCGGGGAGCTGTTTTTT. It yields the protein CASSVGLAGGPNTGELFF.

In DNA, the CDR3 is TGTGCCAGCAGTTTCCAGTGGCAGAGCAATCAGCCCCAGCATTTT. It specifies CASSFQWQSNQPQHF. The chain employs TRBV27 and TRBJ1-5, with unresolved D. The germline V gene encodes CDR1 MNHEY and CDR2 SMNVEV (reference sequence). V lost 3 bases to trimming and J lost 1 base, with 10 bases between them. This CDR3 has 15 residues.

This clone was seen only a few times. This chain links TRBV6-5 with TRBJ2-7; the D is unclear. Germline loops: CDR1 MNHEY, CDR2 SVGAGI. Between the trimmed V and J ends, which lost 8 bases and 3 bases, there was a span of 14 bases. The CDR3 covers 13 residues. The CDR3 sequence: CASSRGPNYEQYF. Here the CDR3 DNA reads TGTGCCAGCTCCCGTGGGCCTAACTACGAGCAGTACTTC.

The chain employs TRBV28 and TRBJ1-1; 7 bases agree with TRBD1. Per germline, CDR1 MDHEN and CDR2 SYDVKM. The CDR3 is made up of 14 amino acids. Germline trimming cut 7 bases from V and 13 bases from J; bases unmatched to any gene: 18. In DNA form, the CDR3 reads TGTGCCAGCACGAAGTTGGAGGTGGGGACAGAAAGTTTCTTT. Its protein is CASTKLEVGTESFF.

This clone occurred once. This chain joins TRBV5-1 and TRBJ2-3, with D possibly being TRBD1 (5 bases). V lost 7 bases to trimming and J lost 2 bases, with 14 bases between them. The length of the CDR3 is 14 residues. CDR1 is SGHRS and CDR2 is YFSETQ in the germline V gene. The CDR3 loop is CASYTDSFTDTQYF. CDR3 in DNA: TGCGCCAGCTACACAGACAGCTTCACAGATACGCAGTATTTT.

The V and J genes are TRBV5-6 and TRBJ2-3; 13 nucleotides line up with TRBD2. CDR3 length: 16 amino acids. Per the germline V gene, CDR1 is SGHDT and CDR2 is YYEEEE. V was pared by 4 bases and J by 8 bases, with 10 bases of the junction left unmatched. CDR3 loop: CASSPPGLAGKATQYF. The CDR3, as DNA: TGTGCCAGCAGCCCCCCGGGACTAGCGGGAAAGGCTACGCAGTATTTT.

The chain employs TRBV18 and TRBJ2-3; 8 bases line up with TRBD2. In germline, CDR1 is KGHSH, CDR2 LQKENI. This CDR3 spans 15 amino acids. J gave up 1 base and V 6 bases, and 6 bases lay outside the gene matches. The CDR3 reads CASSIRREGTDTQYF. The CDR3 DNA sequence: TGTGCCAGCTCCATCAGGCGGGAGGGCACAGATACGCAGTATTTT.

CDR3 sequence: CAGGGQHQWAQHF. CDR3 sequence (DNA): TGTGCCGGAGGCGGGCAGCACCAGTGGGCCCAGCATTTT. The V gene is TRBV28, the J gene TRBJ1-5, with unresolved D. The CDR3 totals 13 residues. Germline V gene lookup returns CDR1 MDHEN and CDR2 SYDVKM. V was trimmed by 11 bases and J by 11 bases, leaving 22 bases between them.

This clone was detected only a few times. The chain recombines TRBV30 with TRBJ1-3, with D possibly TRBD1 on 5 matching bases. CDR1 is GTSNPN, CDR2 SVGIG, per germline (reference sequence). CDR3 length: 15 amino acids. Trimming removed 3 bases at V and 0 bases at J, with 12 bases between. The CDR3 reads CAWRPDRNSGNTIYF. In DNA form, the CDR3 reads TGTGCCTGGAGACCCGACAGAAACTCTGGAAACACCATATATTTT.

CDR3 DNA: TGTGCCAGCAGCTTTGTGGCTCAAGATACGCAGTATTTT. Its translation is CASSFVAQDTQYF. The V call is TRBV5-6, the J call TRBJ2-3, with unresolved D. V was shortened by 2 bases and J by 5 bases, with 9 bases between the two germline ends. The CDR3 has 13 amino acids. Per germline, CDR1 SGHDT and CDR2 YYEEEE. The full variable domain, its missing parts supplied by reference TRBV5-6 and TRBJ2-3, is DAGVTQSPTHLIKTRGQQVTLRCSPKSGHDTVSWYQQALGQGPQFIFQYYEEEERQRGNFPDRFSGHQFPNYSSELNVNALLLGDSALYLCASSFVAQDTQYFGPGTRLTVL.